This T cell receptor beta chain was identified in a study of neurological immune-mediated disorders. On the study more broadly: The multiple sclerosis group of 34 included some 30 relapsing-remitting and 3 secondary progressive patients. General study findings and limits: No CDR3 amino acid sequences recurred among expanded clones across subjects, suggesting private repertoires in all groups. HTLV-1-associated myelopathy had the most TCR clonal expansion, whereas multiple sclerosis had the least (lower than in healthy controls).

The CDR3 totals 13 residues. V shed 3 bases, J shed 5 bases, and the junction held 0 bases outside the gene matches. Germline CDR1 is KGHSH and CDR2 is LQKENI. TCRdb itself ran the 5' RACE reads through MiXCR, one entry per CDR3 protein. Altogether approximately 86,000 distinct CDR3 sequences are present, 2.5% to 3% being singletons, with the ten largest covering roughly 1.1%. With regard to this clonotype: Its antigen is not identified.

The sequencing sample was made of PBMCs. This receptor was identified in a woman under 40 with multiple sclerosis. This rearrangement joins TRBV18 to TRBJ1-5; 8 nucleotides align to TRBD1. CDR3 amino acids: CASSPGQDQPQHF. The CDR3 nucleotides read TGTGCCAGCTCACCGGGACAGGATCAGCCCCAGCATTTT.